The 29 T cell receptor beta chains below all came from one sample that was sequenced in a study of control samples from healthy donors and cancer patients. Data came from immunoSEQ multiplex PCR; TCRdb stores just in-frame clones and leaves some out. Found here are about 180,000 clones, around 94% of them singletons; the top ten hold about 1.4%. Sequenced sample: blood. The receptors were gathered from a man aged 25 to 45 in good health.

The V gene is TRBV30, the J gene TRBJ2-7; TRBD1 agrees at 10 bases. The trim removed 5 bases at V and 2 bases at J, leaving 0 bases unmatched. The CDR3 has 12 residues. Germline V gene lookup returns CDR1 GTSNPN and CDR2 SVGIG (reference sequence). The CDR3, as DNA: TGTGCCTGGGGACAGGGGGCCTACGAGCAGTACTTC. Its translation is CAWGQGAYEQYF.

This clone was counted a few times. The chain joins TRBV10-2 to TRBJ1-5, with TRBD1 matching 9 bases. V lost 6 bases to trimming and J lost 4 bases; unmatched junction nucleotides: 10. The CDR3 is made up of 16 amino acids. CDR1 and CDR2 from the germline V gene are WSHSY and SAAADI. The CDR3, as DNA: TGCGCCAGCAGAGCAGAAACAGGGGGCGGTAATCAGCCCCAGCATTTT. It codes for CASRAETGGGNQPQHF.

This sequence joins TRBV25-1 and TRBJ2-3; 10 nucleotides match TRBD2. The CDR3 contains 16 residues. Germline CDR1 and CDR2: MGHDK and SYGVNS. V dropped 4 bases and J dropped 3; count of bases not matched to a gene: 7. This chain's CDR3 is CASSVLAGRGTDTQYF. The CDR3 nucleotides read TGTGCCAGCAGTGTACTAGCGGGACGTGGAACAGATACGCAGTATTTT.

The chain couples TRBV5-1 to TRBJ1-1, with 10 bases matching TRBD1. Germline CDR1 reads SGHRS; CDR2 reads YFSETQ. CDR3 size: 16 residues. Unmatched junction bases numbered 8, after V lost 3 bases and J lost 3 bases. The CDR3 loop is CASSSEPGQGYTEAFF. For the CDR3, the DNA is TGCGCCAGCAGCTCGGAGCCGGGACAGGGGTACACTGAAGCTTTCTTT.

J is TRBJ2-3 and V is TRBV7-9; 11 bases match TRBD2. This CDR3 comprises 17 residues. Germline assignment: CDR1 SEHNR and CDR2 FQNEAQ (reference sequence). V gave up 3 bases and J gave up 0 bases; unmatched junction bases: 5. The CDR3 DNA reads TGTGCCAGCAGCTTCCGGACTAGCGGGCCTAGCACAGATACGCAGTATTTT. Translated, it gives CASSFRTSGPSTDTQYF.

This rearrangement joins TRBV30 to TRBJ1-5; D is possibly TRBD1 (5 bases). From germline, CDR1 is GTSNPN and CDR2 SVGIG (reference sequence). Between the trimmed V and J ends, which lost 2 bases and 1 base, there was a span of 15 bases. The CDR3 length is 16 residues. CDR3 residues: CAWSRLPWGSNQPQHF. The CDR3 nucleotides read TGTGCCTGGAGTAGACTCCCCTGGGGGAGCAATCAGCCCCAGCATTTT.

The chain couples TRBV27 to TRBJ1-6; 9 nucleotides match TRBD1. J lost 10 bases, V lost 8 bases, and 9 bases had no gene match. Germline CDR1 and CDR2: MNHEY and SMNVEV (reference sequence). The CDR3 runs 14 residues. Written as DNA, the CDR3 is TGTGCCAGCGGCAAGGGGACAGGGTTATCACCCCTCCACTTT. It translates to CASGKGTGLSPLHF.

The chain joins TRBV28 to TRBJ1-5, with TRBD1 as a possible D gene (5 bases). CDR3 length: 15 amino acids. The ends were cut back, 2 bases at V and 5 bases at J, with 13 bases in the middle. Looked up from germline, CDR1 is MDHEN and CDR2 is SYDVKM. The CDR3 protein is CASSLGGRRDQPQHF. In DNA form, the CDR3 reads TGTGCCAGCAGTTTAGGGGGTCGGCGGGATCAGCCCCAGCATTTT.

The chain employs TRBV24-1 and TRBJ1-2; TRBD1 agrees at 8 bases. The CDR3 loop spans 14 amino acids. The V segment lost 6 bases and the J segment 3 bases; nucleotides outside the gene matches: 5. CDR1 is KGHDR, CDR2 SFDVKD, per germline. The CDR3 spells CATSYSGGDYGYTF. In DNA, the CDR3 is TGTGCCACCAGTTATTCAGGGGGCGACTATGGCTACACCTTC.

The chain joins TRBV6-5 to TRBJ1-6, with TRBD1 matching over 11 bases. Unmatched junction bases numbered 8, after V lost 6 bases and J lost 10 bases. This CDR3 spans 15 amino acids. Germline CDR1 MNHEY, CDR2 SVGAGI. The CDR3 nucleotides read TGTGCCAGCAGCGGGACCGGGACAGGGGGATCACCCCTCCACTTT. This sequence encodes CASSGTGTGGSPLHF.

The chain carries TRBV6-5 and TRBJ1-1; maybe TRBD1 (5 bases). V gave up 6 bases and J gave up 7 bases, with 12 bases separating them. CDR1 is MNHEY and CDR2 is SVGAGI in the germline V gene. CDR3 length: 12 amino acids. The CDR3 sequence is CASRLTGGEAFF. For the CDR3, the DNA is TGTGCCAGCAGGCTAACAGGAGGTGAAGCTTTCTTT.

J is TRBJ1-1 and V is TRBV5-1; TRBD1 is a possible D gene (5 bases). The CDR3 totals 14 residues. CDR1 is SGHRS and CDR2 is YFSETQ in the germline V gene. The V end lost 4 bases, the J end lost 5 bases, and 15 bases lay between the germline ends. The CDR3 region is CASSPGGWRTEAFF. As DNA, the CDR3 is TGCGCCAGCAGCCCCGGGGGGTGGCGGACTGAAGCTTTCTTT.

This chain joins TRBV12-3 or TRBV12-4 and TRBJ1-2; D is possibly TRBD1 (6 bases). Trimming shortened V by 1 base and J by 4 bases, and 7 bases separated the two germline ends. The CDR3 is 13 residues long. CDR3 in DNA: TGTGCCAGCAGTTTAGGGGGGCCCTATGGCTACACCTTC. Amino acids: CASSLGGPYGYTF.

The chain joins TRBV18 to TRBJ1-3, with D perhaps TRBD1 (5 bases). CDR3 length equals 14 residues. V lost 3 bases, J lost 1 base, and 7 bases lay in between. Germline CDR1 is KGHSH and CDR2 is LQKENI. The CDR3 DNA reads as TGTGCCAGCTCACCGGGACTTTCTGGAAACACCATATATTTT. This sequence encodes CASSPGLSGNTIYF.

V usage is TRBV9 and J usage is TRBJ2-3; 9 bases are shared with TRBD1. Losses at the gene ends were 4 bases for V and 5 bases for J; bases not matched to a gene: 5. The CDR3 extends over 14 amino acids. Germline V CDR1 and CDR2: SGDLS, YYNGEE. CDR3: CASSSRQGGDTQYF. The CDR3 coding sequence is TGTGCCAGCAGCTCACGACAGGGGGGAGATACGCAGTATTTT.

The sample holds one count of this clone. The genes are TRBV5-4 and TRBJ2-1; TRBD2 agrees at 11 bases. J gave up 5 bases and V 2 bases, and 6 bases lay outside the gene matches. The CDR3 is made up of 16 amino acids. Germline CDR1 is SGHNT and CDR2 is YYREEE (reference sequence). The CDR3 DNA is TGTGCCAGCAGCTTCGAACTAGCGGGGGTCCACAATGAGCAGTTCTTC. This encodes CASSFELAGVHNEQFF.

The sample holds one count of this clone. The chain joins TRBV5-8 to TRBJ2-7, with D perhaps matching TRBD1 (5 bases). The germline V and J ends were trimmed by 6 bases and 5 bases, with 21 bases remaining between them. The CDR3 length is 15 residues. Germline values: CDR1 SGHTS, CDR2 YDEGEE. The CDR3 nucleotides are TGTGCCAGCACCGAAACCTTGACAGACCCCGACGAGCAGTACTTC. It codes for CASTETLTDPDEQYF.

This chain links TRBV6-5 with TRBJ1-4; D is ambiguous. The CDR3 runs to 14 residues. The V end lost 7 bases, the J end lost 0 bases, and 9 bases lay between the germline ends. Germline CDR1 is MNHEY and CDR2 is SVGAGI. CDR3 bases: TGTGCCAGCACCCCCACTTCAACTAATGAAAAACTGTTTTTT. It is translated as CASTPTSTNEKLFF.

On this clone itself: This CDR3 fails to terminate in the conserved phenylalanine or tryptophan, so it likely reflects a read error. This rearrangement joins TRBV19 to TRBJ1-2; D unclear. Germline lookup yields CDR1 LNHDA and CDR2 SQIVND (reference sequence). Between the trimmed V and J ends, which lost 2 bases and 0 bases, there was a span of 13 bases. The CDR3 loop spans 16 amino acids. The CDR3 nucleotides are TGTGCCAGTAGTATAACCTGGACGGCGGCTAACTATGGCTACACCCTC. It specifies CASSITWTAANYGYTL.

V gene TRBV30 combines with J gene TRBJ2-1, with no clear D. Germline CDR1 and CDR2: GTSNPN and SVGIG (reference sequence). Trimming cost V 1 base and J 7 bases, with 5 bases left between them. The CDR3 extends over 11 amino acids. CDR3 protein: CAWSDRNEQFF. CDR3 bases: TGTGCCTGGAGTGACCGTAATGAGCAGTTCTTC.

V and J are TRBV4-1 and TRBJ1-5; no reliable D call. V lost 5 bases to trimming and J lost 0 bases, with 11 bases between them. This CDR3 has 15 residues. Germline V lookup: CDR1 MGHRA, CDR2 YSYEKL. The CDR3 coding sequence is TGCGCCAGCAGCTACGGGGTCGATAGCAATCAGCCCCAGCATTTT. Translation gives CASSYGVDSNQPQHF.

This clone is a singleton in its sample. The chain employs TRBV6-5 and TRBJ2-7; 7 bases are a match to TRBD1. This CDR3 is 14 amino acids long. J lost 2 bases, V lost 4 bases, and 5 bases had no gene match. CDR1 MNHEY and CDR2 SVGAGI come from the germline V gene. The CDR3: CASSLRGPPYEQYF. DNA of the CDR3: TGTGCCAGCAGTTTGAGGGGGCCTCCCTACGAGCAGTACTTC.

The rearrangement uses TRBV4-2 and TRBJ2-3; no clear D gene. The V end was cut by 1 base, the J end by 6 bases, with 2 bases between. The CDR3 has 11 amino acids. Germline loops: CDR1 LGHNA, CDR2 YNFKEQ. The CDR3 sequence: CASSQGDTQYF. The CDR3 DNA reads TGTGCCAGCAGCCAAGGGGATACGCAGTATTTT.

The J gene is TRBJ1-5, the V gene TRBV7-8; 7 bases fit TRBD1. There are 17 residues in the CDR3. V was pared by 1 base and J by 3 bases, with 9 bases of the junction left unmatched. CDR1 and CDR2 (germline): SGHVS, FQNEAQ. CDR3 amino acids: CASSLVGAGGYNQPQHF. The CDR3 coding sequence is TGTGCCAGCAGCTTAGTCGGGGCAGGGGGTTACAATCAGCCCCAGCATTTT.

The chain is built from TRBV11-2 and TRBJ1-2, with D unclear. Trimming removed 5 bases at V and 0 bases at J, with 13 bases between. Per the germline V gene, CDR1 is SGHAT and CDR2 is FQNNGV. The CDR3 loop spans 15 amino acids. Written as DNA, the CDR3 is TGTGCCAGCAGCACCCACAGCCCTACTAACTATGGCTACACCTTC. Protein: CASSTHSPTNYGYTF.

This CDR3 is CASSDYDRTSGKLKQFF. The CDR3 nucleotides are TGTGCCAGCAGTGACTATGATCGGACTAGCGGGAAGTTAAAGCAGTTCTTC. The chain has TRBV6-4 and TRBJ2-1, with TRBD2 identical over 12 bases. V shed 1 base and J 11 bases; nucleotides not matched to a gene: 12. The germline gives CDR1 MRHNA, CDR2 SNTAGT. This CDR3 region has 17 residues.

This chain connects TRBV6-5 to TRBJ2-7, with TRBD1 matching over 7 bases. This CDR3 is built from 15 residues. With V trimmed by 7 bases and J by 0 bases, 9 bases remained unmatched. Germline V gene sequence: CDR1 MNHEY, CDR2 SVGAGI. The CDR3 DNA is TGTGCCAGCACCCGGGGACAGCGCGGCTCCTACGAGCAGTACTTC. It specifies CASTRGQRGSYEQYF.

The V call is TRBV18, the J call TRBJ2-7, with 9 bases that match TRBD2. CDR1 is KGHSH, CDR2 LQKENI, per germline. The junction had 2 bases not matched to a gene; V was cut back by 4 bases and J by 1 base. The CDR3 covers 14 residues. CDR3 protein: CASSRAGGSYEQYF. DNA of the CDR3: TGTGCCAGCTCACGAGCGGGGGGTTCCTACGAGCAGTACTTC.

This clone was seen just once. The CDR3 bases are TGTGCCAGCAGTGAGCGGGGGCAGGCAGATACGCAGTATTTT. This encodes CASSERGQADTQYF. This sequence joins TRBV2 and TRBJ2-3; TRBD2 is a possible D gene (7 bases). Germline CDR1 is SNHLY and CDR2 is FYNNEI. The CDR3 runs to 14 residues. Deletions cut 3 bases from V and 4 bases from J, with 11 bases between. Looking up the rest from reference TRBV2 and TRBJ2-3 gives the full variable domain: EPEVTQTPSHQVTQMGQEVILRCVPISNHLYFYWYRQILGQKVEFLVSFYNNEISEKSEIFDDQFSVERPDGSNFTLKIRSTKLEDSAMYFCASSERGQADTQYFGPGTRLTVL.